Reported below is one T cell receptor beta chain. What it binds is not known. A multiplex PCR was run with 60 Vbeta primers and 13 Jbeta primers. The repertoire was sequenced with immunoSEQ multiplex PCR; TCRdb's copy has only in-frame clones and lacks some. The profile shows 130,000 or so clones, around 80% of them singletons. These data are taken from a study of cytomegalovirus exposure and HLA in healthy donors. Overall study results and limits: Later analysis identified a missense DCLRE1C variant that was linked to TCR beta V- and J-gene trimming.

Germline V gene sequence: CDR1 MDHEN, CDR2 SYDVKM. With 8 bases removed from V and 7 bases from J, the gap between germline ends came to 15 bases. The CDR3 length is 13 residues. The receptor was derived from a man aged 18 to 30 in good health and CMV-seropositive. Sequenced: PBMCs. The J gene is TRBJ1-5, the V gene TRBV28; TRBD1 is a possible D gene (5 bases). The CDR3 spells CASRRGRGQPQHF. CDR3 nucleotide sequence: TGTGCCAGCCGGAGAGGTAGGGGCCAGCCCCAGCATTTT.